This TCR beta chain was sequenced during a study of cytomegalovirus exposure and HLA in healthy donors. This CDR3 is 14 amino acids long. V dropped 0 bases and J dropped 5; count of bases not matched to a gene: 0. Germline V gene sequence: CDR1 LNHNV, CDR2 YYDKDF (reference sequence). The PCR had 60 Vbeta and 13 Jbeta primers. Some clones are missing from TCRdb's copy, which holds only in-frame ones; the method was immunoSEQ multiplex PCR. This sample has roughly 100,000 clones; under 85% occur once, and the top ten carry roughly 6.1%. Sequencing input: PBMCs. The TCR sequence derives from a man younger than 35 in good health and CMV-seronegative. The chain employs TRBV15 and TRBJ2-2; 7 positions match TRBD2. CDR3: CATSREAGTGELFF. CDR3 nucleotide sequence: TGTGCCACCAGCAGAGAAGCGGGAACCGGGGAGCTGTTTTTT.